This entry describes one T cell receptor beta chain. The antigen is undetermined. This CDR3 has 14 amino acids. Germline lookup yields CDR1 MNHNS and CDR2 SASEGT. V lost 6 bases and J 6 bases, leaving 17 bases between the germline ends. The entry originates in a study of type 1 regulatory T cells. About the study: T-allo10 is a Tr1-enriched, alloantigen-specific CD4 T cell product made in vitro.

TCRdb processed the reads anew with MiXCR; each CDR3 protein has one entry. The sample records 63,000 or so distinct CDR3 sequences, approximately 47% being singletons. The sequenced sample was cultured non-Tr1 T cells, either the whole culture or a sorted T cell fraction (not recorded which). This rearrangement joins TRBV6-1 to TRBJ1-2, with TRBD1 as a possible D gene (5 bases). The sequence was obtained from a human donor in good health. The CDR3 bases are TGTGCCAGCAGCACCAGGGTCCTTGTGCATGGCTACACCTTC. It translates to CASSTRVLVHGYTF.